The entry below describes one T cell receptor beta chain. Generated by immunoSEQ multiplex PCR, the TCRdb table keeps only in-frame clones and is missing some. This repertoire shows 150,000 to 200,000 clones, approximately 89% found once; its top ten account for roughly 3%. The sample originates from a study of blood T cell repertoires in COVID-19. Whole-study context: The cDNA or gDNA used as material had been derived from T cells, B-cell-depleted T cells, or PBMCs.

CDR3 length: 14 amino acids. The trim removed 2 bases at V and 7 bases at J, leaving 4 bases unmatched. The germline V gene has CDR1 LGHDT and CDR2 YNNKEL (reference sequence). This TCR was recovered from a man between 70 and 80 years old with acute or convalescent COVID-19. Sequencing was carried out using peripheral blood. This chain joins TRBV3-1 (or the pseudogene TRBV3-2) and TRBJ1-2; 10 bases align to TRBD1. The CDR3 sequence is CASSQRDRGGGYTF. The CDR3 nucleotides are TGTGCCAGCAGCCAACGGGACAGGGGAGGTGGCTACACCTTC.